The sequence of this T cell receptor beta chain was determined in a study of T cells after yellow fever vaccination. Across the study: Fractions of limited cellularity were prepared by means of SMART-Seq v4 Ultra Low Input.

TCRdb reprocessed the 5' RACE reads via MiXCR and lists one record per CDR3 protein. The data hold some 110,000 distinct CDR3 sequences, with about 7.2% observed a single time. This clonotype was seen at least ten times. The CDR3 loop spans 13 amino acids. Trimming left V 1 base short and J 6 bases short, with 6 bases between. Germline V gene lookup returns CDR1 SGHTA and CDR2 FQGTGA. The V call is TRBV7-3, the J call TRBJ2-2; D call uncertain. The material was CD4+ T cells sorted from PBMCs, obtained roughly seven weeks after the first yellow fever vaccination. The TCR comes from a man aged 18 to 29 who received the YFV17D yellow fever vaccine. CDR3 nucleotide sequence: TGTGCCAGCAGCTTAATCGCGGCCGGGGAGCTGTTTTTT. It yields the protein CASSLIAAGELFF.